Listed below are T cell receptor beta chains from one sample, sequenced in a study of T cell responses to AZD1222 COVID-19 vaccine. The data were produced by immunoSEQ multiplex PCR, yet TCRdb's version contains in-frame clones alone and is incomplete. The profile shows around 88,000 clones, less than 90% of them singletons. The material was peripheral blood, obtained on day 0 of AZD1222 vaccination. The receptor set was obtained from an adult in good health. Each CDR3 is given with its conserved first and last residue. Fields, in order: J gene, V gene, CDR3 protein.

TRBJ1-3	TRBV5-1	CASSLGAGGLSSGNTIYF
TRBJ1-3	TRBV18	CASSSGQGATGNTIYF
TRBJ2-2	TRBV5-8	CASSLFRAGELFF
TRBJ2-7	TRBV27	CASSLRSGGEQYF
TRBJ1-5	TRBV18	CASVGAGGDQPQHF
TRBJ1-3	TRBV11-2	CASSFGGISGNTIYF
TRBJ2-6	TRBV10-1	CASLAPRGANVLTF
TRBJ1-2	TRBV29-1	CSANTGSANYGYTF
TRBJ2-7	TRBV7-9	CASSLGGSHEQYF
TRBJ2-3	TRBV24-1	CATSDGGLAVVSTDTQYF
TRBJ1-2	TRBV19	CASSIPTADYGYTF
TRBJ1-1	TRBV3-1/TRBV3-2	CASSPTWARAAEAFF
TRBJ1-2	TRBV14	CASSQLTRWGYTF
TRBJ2-1	TRBV3-1/TRBV3-2	CASSPGWDREYNEQFF
TRBJ2-1	TRBV6-5	CASSPDRIYNEQFF
TRBJ2-5	TRBV7-6	CASSLAAGGGGETQYF
TRBJ1-5	TRBV7-9	CASSLGLGAPDQPQHF
TRBJ2-7	TRBV4-2	CASSQGREQYF
TRBJ1-1	TRBV28	CASSLLSEAFF
TRBJ2-2	TRBV6-2/TRBV6-3	CASSYGGPGELFF
TRBJ1-2	TRBV28	CASSLTGGGGYTF
TRBJ2-1	TRBV3-1/TRBV3-2	CASSQEGQRVYNEQFF
TRBJ1-5	TRBV30	CAWSLGTVRQPQHF
TRBJ1-5	TRBV28	CASSLTGPDQPQHF